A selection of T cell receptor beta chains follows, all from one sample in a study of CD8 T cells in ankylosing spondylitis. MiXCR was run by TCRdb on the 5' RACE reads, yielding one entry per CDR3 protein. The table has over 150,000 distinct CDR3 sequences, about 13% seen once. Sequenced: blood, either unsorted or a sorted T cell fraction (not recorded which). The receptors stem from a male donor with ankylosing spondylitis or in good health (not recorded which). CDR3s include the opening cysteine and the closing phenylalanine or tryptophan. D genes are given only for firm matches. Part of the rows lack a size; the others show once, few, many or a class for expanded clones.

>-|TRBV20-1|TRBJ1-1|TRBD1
TGCAGTGCTAGAATAACGGGACAGCCGATTGAAGCTTTCTTT
CSARITGQPIEAFF
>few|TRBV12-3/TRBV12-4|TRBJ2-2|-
TGTGCCAGCAGTCGACAGGTTTTGGGTACCGGGGAGCTGTTTTTT
CASSRQVLGTGELFF
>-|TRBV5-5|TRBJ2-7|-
TGTGCCAGCAGCACGGACAGCTTCTCCTACGAGCAGTACTTC
CASSTDSFSYEQYF
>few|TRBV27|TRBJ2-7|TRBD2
TGTGCCAGCAGTTCGGGAGGGGAGGAGCAGTACTTC
CASSSGGEEQYF
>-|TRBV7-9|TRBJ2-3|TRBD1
TGTGCCAGCAGCTTAGACGCAGGGGGCAGAACAGATACGCAGTATTTT
CASSLDAGGRTDTQYF
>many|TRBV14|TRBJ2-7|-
TGTGCCAGCAGCCAAGGGACGGCCGTTGGTTGGTACGAGCAGTACTTC
CASSQGTAVGWYEQYF
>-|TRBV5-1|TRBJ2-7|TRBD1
TGCGCCAGCAGCTGGGGGACAGGGTACTACGAGCAGTACTTC
CASSWGTGYYEQYF
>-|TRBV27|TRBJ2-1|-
TGTGCCAGCAGTTTAGGGGTGGGCGGCGAGCAGTTCTTC
CASSLGVGGEQFF
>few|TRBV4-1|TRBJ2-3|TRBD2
TGCGCCAGCAGCCCTCGGTCTAGCGGGGGGCTGAGCACAGATACGCAGTATTTT
CASSPRSSGGLSTDTQYF
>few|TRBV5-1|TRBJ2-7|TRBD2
TGCGCCAGCAGCTCGGCTAGCGGATATTCCTACGAGCAGTACTTC
CASSSASGYSYEQYF
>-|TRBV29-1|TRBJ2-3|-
TGCAGCGTTGAAGAGAAGGGGGACGGCACAGATACGCAGTATTTT
CSVEEKGDGTDTQYF
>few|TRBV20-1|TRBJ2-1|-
TGCAGTGCTAGAGAAAGGGGTTTTGAGCTAGATGAGCAGTTCTTC
CSARERGFELDEQFF
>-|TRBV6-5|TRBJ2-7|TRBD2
TGTGCCAGCAGTTACTTTAGCGGGTCGGCCTACGAGCAGTACTTC
CASSYFSGSAYEQYF
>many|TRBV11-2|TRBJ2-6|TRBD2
TGTGCCAGCAGTTTGACTAGCGGCTCTGGGGCCAACGTCCTGACTTTC
CASSLTSGSGANVLTF
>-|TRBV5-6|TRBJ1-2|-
TGTGCCAGCAGCTTGGCTTCAGGGGTAGAGGGCTACACCTTC
CASSLASGVEGYTF
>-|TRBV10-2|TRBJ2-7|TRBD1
TGCGCCAGCAGTGAGGTCCCCGGGACAGCCTACGAGCAGTACTTC
CASSEVPGTAYEQYF
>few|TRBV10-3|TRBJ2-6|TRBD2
TGTGCCATCAGCTCGGGACTAGCGGGATCTGGGGCCAACGTCCTGACTTTC
CAISSGLAGSGANVLTF
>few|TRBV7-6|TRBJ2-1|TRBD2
TGTGCCAGCAGCTTGACTAGCGGGAGTGAAGAGCAGTTCTTC
CASSLTSGSEEQFF
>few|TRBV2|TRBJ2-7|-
TGTGCCAGCAGTGAGGTAGGGGGGGGGCCGTACGAGCAGTACTTC
CASSEVGGGPYEQYF
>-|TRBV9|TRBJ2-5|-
TGTGCCAGCAGGGGGACTTTCCAAGCGACCCAGTACTTC
CASRGTFQATQYF
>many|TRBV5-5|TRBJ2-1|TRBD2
TGTGCCAGCAGCTTGGTCGGCGGGAGTACTGAGCAGTTCTTC
CASSLVGGSTEQFF
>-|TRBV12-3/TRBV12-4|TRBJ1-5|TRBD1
TGTGCCAGCAGATCCGGGACAGGGGTTTCTCAGCCCCAGCATTTT
CASRSGTGVSQPQHF
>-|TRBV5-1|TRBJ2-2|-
TGCGCCAGCAGATGCAGTCATTTCGTTAACACCGGGGAGCTGTTTTTT
CASRCSHFVNTGELFF
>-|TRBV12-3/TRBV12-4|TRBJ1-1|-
TGTGCCAGCAGTGCGCAGGGAGTTCTCACTGAAGCTTTCTTT
CASSAQGVLTEAFF
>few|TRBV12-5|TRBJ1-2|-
TGTGCTAGTGTCCCGATGGGCGGGTTCTATGGCTACACCTTC
CASVPMGGFYGYTF
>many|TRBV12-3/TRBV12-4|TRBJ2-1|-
TGTGCCAGCAGGGCCCGGGCCCGGAATGAGCAGTTCTTC
CASRARARNEQFF
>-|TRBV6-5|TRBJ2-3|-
TGTGCCAGCAGTTACTCGAACAAGGGTAGCACAGATACGCAGTATTTT
CASSYSNKGSTDTQYF
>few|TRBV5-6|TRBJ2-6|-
TGTGCCAGCACGGGACACGGAGGCTCCGGGGCCAACGTCCTGACTTTC
CASTGHGGSGANVLTF
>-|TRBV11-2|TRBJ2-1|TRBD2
TGTGCCAGCAGCTTAGAGCAACGGGGGGGCCCGAGTGAGCAGTTCTTC
CASSLEQRGGPSEQFF
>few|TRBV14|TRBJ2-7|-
TGTGCCAGCAGCCAAGGGGCCCGCTTCATCCACGAGCAGTACTTC
CASSQGARFIHEQYF
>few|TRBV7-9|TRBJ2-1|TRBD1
TGTGCCAGCAGCCCCGCCCCGGGACAGGGAGTCCACAATGAGCAGTTCTTC
CASSPAPGQGVHNEQFF
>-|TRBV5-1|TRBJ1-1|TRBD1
TGCGCCAGCAGCTCAGGGGGCTACACTGAAGCTTTCTTT
CASSSGGYTEAFF
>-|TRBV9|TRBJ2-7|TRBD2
TGTGCCAGCAGCTCTGGACTAGCTAACGAGCAGTACTTC
CASSSGLANEQYF
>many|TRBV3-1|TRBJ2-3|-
TGCGCCAGCAGCCAAGAGAGCACAGATACGCAGTATTTT
CASSQESTDTQYF
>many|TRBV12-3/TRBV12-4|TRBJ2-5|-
TGTGCCAGCAGTCCGAGGTCCAGCCAAGAGACCCAGTACTTC
CASSPRSSQETQYF
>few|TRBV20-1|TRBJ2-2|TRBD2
TGCAGTGTTTGGACAGCGGGGGGACTAGCGAACACCGGGGAGCTGTTTTTT
CSVWTAGGLANTGELFF
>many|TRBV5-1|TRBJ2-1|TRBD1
TGCGCCAGCAGCGTGGACAGGGCTTCCTACAATGAGCAGTTCTTC
CASSVDRASYNEQFF
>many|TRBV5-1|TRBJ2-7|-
TGCGCCAGCAGCCTGCAGTGGGAAAGTGGAGGCGAGCAGTACTTC
CASSLQWESGGEQYF
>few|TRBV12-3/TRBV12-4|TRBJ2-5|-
TGTGCCAGCACAATGGGTACTAGCAACCCGCTACCTCAAGAGACCCAGTACTTC
CASTMGTSNPLPQETQYF
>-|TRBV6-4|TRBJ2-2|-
TGTGCCAGCAGCGGGCTAGACACCGGGGAGCTGTTTTTT
CASSGLDTGELFF
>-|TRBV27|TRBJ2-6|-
TGTGCCAGCAGTCCGCGAGTTTCTGGGGCCAACGTCCTGACTTTC
CASSPRVSGANVLTF
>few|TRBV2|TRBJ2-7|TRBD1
TGTGCCAGCAGTGCCTTACAGGGGACGGGCTCCTACGAGCAGTACTTC
CASSALQGTGSYEQYF
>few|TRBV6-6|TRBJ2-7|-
TGTGCCAGCAGTTACGCCTATACCTACGAGCAGTACTTC
CASSYAYTYEQYF
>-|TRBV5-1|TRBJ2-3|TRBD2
TGCGCCAGCACCCCGGGTAGCGGGAGTTTTGATACGCAGTATTTT
CASTPGSGSFDTQYF
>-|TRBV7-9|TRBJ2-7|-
TGTGCCAGCAGCCCTGGACCCAGGGGTTTCTACGAGCAGTACTTC
CASSPGPRGFYEQYF
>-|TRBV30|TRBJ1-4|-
TGTGCCTGGGTGGAGAGATGGGACACGGGGGCAACTAATGAAAAACTGTTTTTT
CAWVERWDTGATNEKLFF
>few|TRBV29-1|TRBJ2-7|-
TGCAGCGTTGAACTTTCGGGGATCTTAACCTACGAGCAGTACTTC
CSVELSGILTYEQYF
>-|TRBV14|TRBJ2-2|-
TGTGCCAGCAGCCAAGGAGTAGCCCCCGGGGAGCTGTTTTTT
CASSQGVAPGELFF
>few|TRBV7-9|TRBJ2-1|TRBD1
TGTGCCAGCAGCCGGACAGGGGACTACAATGAGCAGTTCTTC
CASSRTGDYNEQFF
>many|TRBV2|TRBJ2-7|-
TGTGCCAGCAGTGGAGGAGACTCCTACGAGCAGTACTTC
CASSGGDSYEQYF